This is a list of T cell receptor beta chains from one sample in a study of cytomegalovirus exposure and HLA in healthy donors. Profiled with immunoSEQ multiplex PCR; TCRdb holds only in-frame clones, not every one. The sample has 100,000 to 150,000 clones, roughly 83% seen once; the top ten hold 15% to 25%. The specimen was PBMCs. The origin of the receptors is a man in his late teens or twenties in good health and CMV-seropositive. Each CDR3 is given with its conserved first and last residue. The D gene is left open where the match is weak. The size of a clone is reported for some rows only, either as once, few or many, or as a class for expanded clones.

TRBJ2-3,TRBD2,TRBV7-3,NA,TGTGCCAGCAGTGAAGGCGGGGGGGCCAGAGATACGCAGTATTTT,CASSEGGGARDTQYF
TRBJ2-7,TRBD2,TRBV27,NA,TGTGCCAGCAGTTTGGGTAGCGGGGCCTTCTACGAGCAGTACTTC,CASSLGSGAFYEQYF
TRBJ1-1,NA,TRBV19,NA,TGTGCCAGTAAGGGGACACTTTTGTCCACTGAAGCTTTCTTT,CASKGTLLSTEAFF
TRBJ2-5,TRBD2,TRBV2,NA,TGTGCCAGCAGTGAGGGGGGGTACCAAGAGACCCAGTACTTC,CASSEGGYQETQYF
TRBJ1-2,NA,TRBV6-5,NA,TGTGCCAGCAGTTACTCCGGACAGCGGAGCCACTATGGCTACACCTTC,CASSYSGQRSHYGYTF
TRBJ1-1,NA,TRBV9,NA,TGTGCCAGCAGCGTAGCTACAGGACCCGACACTGAAGCTTTCTTT,CASSVATGPDTEAFF
TRBJ2-1,TRBD2,TRBV5-1,NA,TGCGCCAGCAGCGTAGCGGGGGACTACAATGAGCAGTTCTTC,CASSVAGDYNEQFF
TRBJ1-1,NA,TRBV14,once,TGTGCCAGCAGCCAACCGCGGGGGGTGAACACTGAAGCTTTCTTT,CASSQPRGVNTEAFF
TRBJ2-7,TRBD1,TRBV11-1,NA,TGTGCCAGCAGCACCCCAGGACAGGGGGCCTACGAGCAGTACTTC,CASSTPGQGAYEQYF
TRBJ2-2,NA,TRBV7-9,NA,TGTGCCAGCAGCTCCCCTAGCAACACCGGGGAGCTGTTTTTT,CASSSPSNTGELFF
TRBJ1-1,NA,TRBV6-5,NA,TGTGCCAGCAGTTTAGAGGGACTTCTGAGCACTGAAGCTTTCTTT,CASSLEGLLSTEAFF
TRBJ2-4,NA,TRBV4-1,NA,TGCGCCAGCAGCCAGGGGCAGGGGAACATTCAGTACTTC,CASSQGQGNIQYF
TRBJ2-7,NA,TRBV13,once,TGTGCCAGCAGCTTAGGACAACCCTCCTACGAGCAGTACTTC,CASSLGQPSYEQYF
TRBJ2-7,TRBD1,TRBV7-9,NA,TGTGCCAGCAGCTTGATTCCGGACAGGGGCTACGAGCAGTACTTC,CASSLIPDRGYEQYF
TRBJ2-3,TRBD1,TRBV19,NA,TGTGCCAGTAGCACAGGGGTGAGCACAGATACGCAGTATTTT,CASSTGVSTDTQYF
TRBJ1-1,NA,TRBV6-5,NA,TGTGCCAGCAGTTACCGGGGGGCCGGAGCTTTCTTT,CASSYRGAGAFF
TRBJ1-1,NA,TRBV15,NA,TGTGCCACCAGCAGAGATAATCTAGGGACCGGGAGACCTGAAGCTTTCTTT,CATSRDNLGTGRPEAFF
TRBJ2-7,NA,TRBV5-6,NA,TGTGCCAGCAGCCGGCGGGCAGGGGTTTACGAGCAGTACTTC,CASSRRAGVYEQYF
TRBJ2-3,NA,TRBV7-2,NA,TGTGCCAGCAGCTTAGATGGAGTAGGGGCCCAGCAGTATTTT,CASSLDGVGAQQYF
TRBJ2-1,TRBD1,TRBV6-5,NA,TGTGCCAGCAGTTACCTTGACAGGGCACCCTACAATGAGCAGTTCTTC,CASSYLDRAPYNEQFF
TRBJ2-7,TRBD1,TRBV5-4,NA,TGTGCCAGCAGCTGGACAGGGAACTACGAGCAGTACTTC,CASSWTGNYEQYF
TRBJ2-1,TRBD1,TRBV6-1,NA,TGTGCCAGCGGGTTGGGACAGGGATACTACAATGAGCAGTTCTTC,CASGLGQGYYNEQFF
TRBJ2-2,TRBD2,TRBV6-6,NA,TGTGCCAGCGGTAGCGGGGGGGGTTTCGGGGAGCTGTTTTTT,CASGSGGGFGELFF
TRBJ1-1,TRBD1,TRBV29-1,NA,TGCAGCGTTCAGGACAGGGGCACTGAAGCTTTCTTT,CSVQDRGTEAFF
TRBJ1-4,NA,TRBV6-6,NA,TGTGCCAGCAGTTTGACAGGACGGAATGAAAAACTGTTTTTT,CASSLTGRNEKLFF
TRBJ2-3,NA,TRBV5-1,NA,TGCGCCAGCAGCTTGGGGTTAGGAGGCACAGATACGCAGTATTTT,CASSLGLGGTDTQYF
TRBJ2-2,NA,TRBV6-4,NA,TGTGCCAGCAGTGTACTATACGACACCGGGGAGCTGTTTTTT,CASSVLYDTGELFF
TRBJ2-3,TRBD1,TRBV6-4,few,TGTGCCAGCAGTGCACAGGGGACAGATACGCAGTATTTT,CASSAQGTDTQYF